The 3 T cell receptor beta chains listed next were all sequenced from one sample in a study of beta chain features in type 1 diabetes. Of the isolated RNA, all was reverse transcribed, and so the sequenced material was expressed TCRB transcripts. The protocol was immunoSEQ multiplex PCR, while the TCRdb copy is restricted to in-frame clones and leaves out a portion. The sample contains over 500,000 clones, around a sixth of which appear only once. The material sequenced was naive CD4+ T cells from blood. The receptors come from a young man in good health.

This clone was picked up one time. This chain joins TRBV19 and TRBJ1-6; TRBD1 might be the D (6 bases). CDR3 length: 12 residues. V gave up 5 bases and J gave up 9 bases, with 8 bases separating them. The germline CDR1 and CDR2 sequences are LNHDA and SQIVND (reference sequence). The CDR3: CASSVRGSPLHF. Written as DNA, the CDR3 is TGTGCCAGTAGTGTCAGGGGTTCACCCCTCCACTTT.

The chain carries TRBV28 and TRBJ1-6, with a weak D call TRBD1 (6 bases). From germline, CDR1 is MDHEN and CDR2 SYDVKM. V dropped 7 bases and J dropped 10 bases, with 11 bases sitting between them. This CDR3 has 12 amino acids. This chain's CDR3 is CASTAGVSPLHF. CDR3 coding DNA: TGTGCCAGCACCGCAGGGGTCTCACCCCTCCACTTT.

This clone was observed a handful of times. This chain uses TRBV5-6 with TRBJ1-1; D remains unclear. Per germline, CDR1 SGHDT and CDR2 YYEEEE. The CDR3 is 12 amino acids. V was pared by 4 bases and J by 9 bases, with 13 bases between. The CDR3 bases are TGTGCCAGCAGCCTACGGGTGGCGAAAGCTTTCTTT. As protein: CASSLRVAKAFF.